The clone carrying this TCR beta chain was seen repeatedly, ten times or more. Its antigen remains unidentified. Investigators amplified TCR beta CDR3 regions from RNA transcripts. HTBI primers were employed in first-round RT-PCR, then a second-round multiplex PCR followed. In TCRdb, the multiplex PCR reads were re-called with MiXCR into one record per CDR3 protein. Here the sample spans 200,000 to 250,000 distinct CDR3 sequences, roughly a fifth being singletons. This sample is drawn from a study of Graves' ophthalmopathy and Graves' hyperthyroidism. As for the study in general: The blood sample was drawn at first diagnosis and before any treatment.

V was clipped by 4 bases and J by 2 bases, with 12 bases between them. Germline CDR1 is SGHNT and CDR2 is YENEEA. CDR3 length: 14 residues. Excluded: other autoimmune disease, uncontrolled infection, pregnancy or lactation. PBMCs stemmed from over 8 ml of fresh peripheral blood. Whole-study findings and limits: Most clonotypes expanded in thyroid above 0.001 frequency were present in blood too.

Source material: peripheral blood. The V call is TRBV11-3, the J call TRBJ2-7; D is ambiguous. The sequence was collected from a woman between 45 and 65 years old with Graves' ophthalmopathy. CDR3 bases: TGTGCCAGCAGCTCGGGCCCCGACACCTACGAGCAGTACTTC. This sequence encodes CASSSGPDTYEQYF.